This T cell receptor beta chain was identified in a study of T cell responses to AZD1222 COVID-19 vaccine. Generated by immunoSEQ multiplex PCR, the TCRdb table keeps only in-frame clones and is missing some. The sample holds 130,000 or so clones; 75% to 95% are singletons and the top ten take roughly 7.6%. This clone was found once. Its antigen is as yet unknown. This CDR3 region has 16 residues. The V end lost 6 bases, the J end lost 2 bases, and 18 bases lay between the germline ends. Findings and limits, study-wide: Baseline serology detected seropositivity in only five to seven AZD1222 recipients.

The starting material was peripheral blood, obtained 28 days after the second dose of the MenACWY control vaccine. V usage is TRBV5-3 and J usage is TRBJ1-5, with D perhaps TRBD1 (5 bases). TRBV5-3 is noted as an ORF with a role that remains uncertain. The TCR sequence derives from an adult who received the MenACWY meningococcal vaccine as a control. The CDR3 DNA sequence: TGTGCCAGAATTGGATGCAGGGACTGGGGCAATCAGCCCCAGCATTTT. It encodes CARIGCRDWGNQPQHF.